The clone carrying this T cell receptor beta chain was counted ten times or more. Antigen specificity is unknown. The record originates from a study of T cells in Graves' hyperthyroidism and ophthalmopathy. Study at large: At the time of initial diagnosis and before any treatment, peripheral blood was collected. Points from the study as a whole: Also found in blood were most expanded thyroid clonotypes above 0.001. A model of 13 V-J features distinguished ophthalmopathy from stable hyperthyroidism.

Losses at the gene ends were 3 bases for V and 0 bases for J; bases not matched to a gene: 5. Looked up from germline, CDR1 is MDHEN and CDR2 is SYDVKM. CDR3 length: 15 amino acids. Clinical symptoms, serum thyroxine and TRAb, thyroid ultrasound and orbital computed tomography were used for the diagnoses. Amplification of TCR beta CDR3 regions used RNA as the template. An initial round of RT-PCR targeting the TCR CDR3 relied on the HTBI primer set. Each CDR3 protein is one row after TCRdb ran MiXCR on the multiplex PCR reads. The sample gives hundreds of thousands of distinct CDR3 sequences, 15% to 20% of which show up once; 3% to 4% is in the top ten.

Source material: blood. This receptor was obtained from a woman under 40 with Graves' hyperthyroidism. This chain links TRBV28 with TRBJ2-7; 7 bases are a match to TRBD1. CDR3 protein: CASSFAQGYSYEQYF. Written as DNA, the CDR3 is TGTGCCAGCAGTTTCGCACAGGGGTACTCCTACGAGCAGTACTTC. Combining the CDR3 with reference TRBV28 and TRBJ2-7 gives the whole variable domain DVKVTQSSRYLVKRTGEKVFLECVQDMDHENMFWYRQDPGLGLRLIYFSYDVKMKEKGDIPEGYSVSREKKERFSLILESASTNQTSMYLCASSFAQGYSYEQYFGPGTRLTVT.